These T cell receptor beta chains were read from a single sample in a study of early T cells in non-severe SARS-CoV-2 infection. TCRdb processed the 5' RACE reads anew with MiXCR; each CDR3 protein has one entry. The table has 26,000 or so distinct CDR3 sequences, roughly 4.1% seen once. Sequenced sample: whole blood. The receptors stem from an adult who was a healthcare worker with PCR-confirmed SARS-CoV-2 infection or an uninfected control (not recorded which). CDR3s include the opening cysteine and the closing phenylalanine or tryptophan. The order of the fields is D gene, J gene, V gene, clone size, CDR3 DNA, CDR3 protein. D genes are given only for firm matches. A clone size is listed for some rows: how often the clone was seen (once, few, many), or a class if it is expanded.

TRBD2 | TRBJ2-7 | TRBV2 | many | TGTGCCAGCAGTAATCAGCTAGCGGGGTCCGAGCAGTACTTC | CASSNQLAGSEQYF
NA | TRBJ2-7 | TRBV7-6 | many | TGTGCCAGCAGCTTAGCACTCGGGGGCTCCTACGAGCAGTACTTC | CASSLALGGSYEQYF
NA | TRBJ1-6 | TRBV5-1 | few | TGCGCCAGCAGCTTGACCGGACAGATTAATTCACCCCTCCACTTT | CASSLTGQINSPLHF
TRBD2 | TRBJ2-1 | TRBV5-4 | many | TGTGCCAGCAGCCCCCTAGGGTTGGCTAGCGGGACCCGCAATGAGCAGTTCTTC | CASSPLGLASGTRNEQFF
NA | TRBJ2-5 | TRBV19 | many | TGTGCCAGTAGCCCCCTCCTTACCCGGGGGACGGAGACCCAGTACTTC | CASSPLLTRGTETQYF
TRBD2 | TRBJ2-3 | TRBV29-1 | NA | TGCAGCGTCGAGCGGGACCCCACAGATACGCAGTATTTT | CSVERDPTDTQYF
TRBD2 | TRBJ2-7 | TRBV7-6 | few | TGTGCCAGCAGCCCAAGCGGGAGCTCCTACGAGCAGTACTTC | CASSPSGSSYEQYF
NA | TRBJ1-2 | TRBV7-8 | many | TGTGCCAGCAGCCCTAGGCGGGTGGGCGCGGGTGGCTACACCTTC | CASSPRRVGAGGYTF
NA | TRBJ2-1 | TRBV6-6 | many | TGTGCCAGCAGTGACACAGACGTCAATGAGCAGTTCTTC | CASSDTDVNEQFF
NA | TRBJ1-4 | TRBV2 | many | TGTGCCAGCAAAAGACAGGTTAATGAAAAACTGTTTTTT | CASKRQVNEKLFF
TRBD2 | TRBJ2-1 | TRBV29-1 | NA | TGCAGCGTTGATTATGCGGGAGGAGTGAATGAGCAGTTCTTC | CSVDYAGGVNEQFF
TRBD2 | TRBJ2-2 | TRBV7-6 | few | TGTGCCAGCAGCTTAGGGGCTAGCGGGAGAAGATCCACCGGGGAGCTGTTTTTT | CASSLGASGRRSTGELFF
NA | TRBJ2-3 | TRBV5-1 | many | TGCGCCAGCAGCTTGGTTGGCGGGCTTTCAGATACGCAGTTTTTT | CASSLVGGLSDTQFF
NA | TRBJ1-6 | TRBV20-1 | many | TGCAGTGCTAGAGCTGAGACCACGAATTCACCCCTCCACTTT | CSARAETTNSPLHF
TRBD1 | TRBJ1-1 | TRBV29-1 | NA | TGCAGCGTTGATGCAGGGGGTACTGAAGCTTTCTTT | CSVDAGGTEAFF
NA | TRBJ2-1 | TRBV29-1 | many | TGCAGCGTTAAATTAGATTACAATGAGCAGTTCTTC | CSVKLDYNEQFF
NA | TRBJ2-1 | TRBV3-1 | many | TGTGCCAGCAGTTCCGGGAACATGATCTCCTACAATGAGCAGTTCTTC | CASSSGNMISYNEQFF
NA | TRBJ2-2 | TRBV29-1 | many | TGCAGCGTTGTTGGGGTTAAGAACACCGGGGAGCTGTTTTTT | CSVVGVKNTGELFF
NA | TRBJ1-5 | TRBV5-1 | many | TGCGCCAGCAGTTTTGGACAAAATCAGCCCCAGCATTTT | CASSFGQNQPQHF
NA | TRBJ1-1 | TRBV20-1 | many | TGCAGTGCTAGAGACACGGCAGGGCCAGGGACTGAAGCTTTCTTT | CSARDTAGPGTEAFF
NA | TRBJ2-7 | TRBV19 | many | TGTGCCAGTAGTATAAGTTTCGGAACCTACGAGCAGTACTTC | CASSISFGTYEQYF
NA | TRBJ2-1 | TRBV9 | many | TGTGCCAGCAGCGTAGGAGGCCCGTTTGCCTACAATGAGCAGTTCTTC | CASSVGGPFAYNEQFF
TRBD2 | TRBJ2-3 | TRBV4-3 | many | TGCGCCAGCAGCCAAGATGCCCCGCTCGGGAGGGGGGAAGATACGCAGTATTTT | CASSQDAPLGRGEDTQYF
TRBD2 | TRBJ2-1 | TRBV2 | many | TGTGCCAGCCCTTTTAGCGGGAGGAGCTACAATGAGCAGTTCTTC | CASPFSGRSYNEQFF
NA | TRBJ2-2 | TRBV6-5 | few | TGTGCCAGCAGTTACCCCCGCGGGACCGGGGAGCTGTTTTTT | CASSYPRGTGELFF
NA | TRBJ1-1 | TRBV3-1 | many | TGTGCCAGCAGCCGAGGGCTGAACACTGAAGCTTTCTTT | CASSRGLNTEAFF
NA | TRBJ2-5 | TRBV12-3/TRBV12-4 | NA | TGTGCCAGCAGTTTTTCAGGGACAAAAGAGACCCAGTACTTC | CASSFSGTKETQYF
NA | TRBJ2-7 | TRBV7-8 | many | TGTGCCAGCAGCTTAGGGGTACTGGGCGAGCAGTACTTC | CASSLGVLGEQYF
NA | TRBJ2-1 | TRBV5-1 | few | TGCGCCAGCAGCTTGGCCGCGTCTTACAATGAGCAGTTCTTC | CASSLAASYNEQFF
NA | TRBJ2-2 | TRBV3-1 | NA | TGTGCCAGCAGCCAAGTTGGGACCCGCTTCGGGGAGCTGTTTTTT | CASSQVGTRFGELFF
TRBD1 | TRBJ2-5 | TRBV20-1 | many | TGCAGTGCTATTCCCGGGACAGGGCGAGAGACCCAGTACTTC | CSAIPGTGRETQYF
NA | TRBJ1-5 | TRBV19 | many | TGTGCCAGTAGCGCAACAGGCTATAGCAATCAGCCCCAGCATTTT | CASSATGYSNQPQHF
TRBD1 | TRBJ2-7 | TRBV7-2 | many | TGTGCCAGCAGCCTGACAGGGTGGGCCTACGAGCAGTACTTC | CASSLTGWAYEQYF
NA | TRBJ2-2 | TRBV20-1 | many | TGCAGTGCTATCCCTCGGAGGAACACCGGGGAGCTGTTTTTT | CSAIPRRNTGELFF
NA | TRBJ2-3 | TRBV12-3/TRBV12-4 | many | TGTGCCAGCAGTCGAAATACGCAGTATTTT | CASSRNTQYF
NA | TRBJ2-1 | TRBV7-2 | many | TGTGCCAGCAGCTTAGTATGGAGCTCCTACAATGAGCAGTTCTTC | CASSLVWSSYNEQFF
NA | TRBJ2-5 | TRBV5-3 | many | TGTGCCAGAAGCTCTCTCCGAACAGGGGTCCCCGGGAGTTCTCAAGAGACCCAGTACTTC | CARSSLRTGVPGSSQETQYF
NA | TRBJ2-7 | TRBV12-3/TRBV12-4 | many | TGTGCCAGCAGTCCTCGGACCCAACCCTACGAGCAGTACTTC | CASSPRTQPYEQYF
TRBD2 | TRBJ2-7 | TRBV3-1 | many | TGTGCCAGCAGCCCAAGCGGCGGGGGCGAGCAGTACTTC | CASSPSGGGEQYF
NA | TRBJ2-1 | TRBV11-1 | NA | TGTGCCAGCAGTACGCCGCGGGGACCCCTGGAGAGGAATGAGCAGTTCTTC | CASSTPRGPLERNEQFF
TRBD1 | TRBJ1-1 | TRBV6-5 | many | TGTGCCAGCAGTTACCGGGACAGGGGGAACACTGAAGCTTTCTTT | CASSYRDRGNTEAFF
NA | TRBJ1-6 | TRBV11-2 | many | TGTGCCAGCAGCTTATTTCCAGAACTCCCCAATTCACCCCTCCACTTT | CASSLFPELPNSPLHF
NA | TRBJ1-5 | TRBV11-2 | many | TGTGCCAGCAGCCGCCGGGACACCGATCAGCCCCAGCATTTT | CASSRRDTDQPQHF
TRBD1 | TRBJ2-7 | TRBV5-4 | many | TGTGCCAGCATCGACAGGGGAAGAGGCGAGCAGTACTTC | CASIDRGRGEQYF
TRBD2 | TRBJ2-3 | TRBV7-6 | many | TGTGCCAGCAGCCATTGGGGGACTAGCGGGAGTTCTGATACGCAGTATTTT | CASSHWGTSGSSDTQYF
NA | TRBJ1-5 | TRBV5-4 | many | TGTGCCAGCAGCTCGGGCGCAGATCAGCCCCAGCATTTT | CASSSGADQPQHF